What follows is one T cell receptor beta chain and its context. The antigen remains unidentified. One end of the junction varies from germline; a read error may be responsible. Sequencing ends 3 residues short of the CDR3 end; the germline J gene provides the rest. immunoSEQ multiplex PCR used an average of 1200 ng genomic DNA. The table came from immunoSEQ multiplex PCR; TCRdb's copy has only in-frame clones and leaves some out. This table lists 25,000 to 35,000 clones. These data originate in a study of T cells in women clearing cervical HPV infection. Overall study context: Case blood was drawn a median around 150 days after lesion detection.

The V gene's germline CDR1 is LGHNA and CDR2 YNFKEQ. The CDR3 is 20 residues long. Study-level results: CIN3+ cases had significantly higher TCR richness than controls; evenness did not differ. Timing of associations relative to infection is unclear; T-cell subsets were not isolated.

The rearrangement uses TRBV4-2 and TRBJ1-3; D perhaps matches TRBD1 (5 bases). The sequenced material came from blood buffy coat. The source is a woman between 18 and 69 years old with a cervical HPV16 infection that either progressed to CIN3+ or cleared (not recorded which). CDR3 DNA, as far as it was read: TGTGCCAGCAGCCGAGACTACAGCTCCATTTGGGACTACTCTGGAAGCACC. This codes for CASSRDYSSIWDYSGST. The CDR3, in full, reads CASSRDYSSIWDYSGSTIYF.